Described below is a single T cell receptor beta chain sequence and its context. The antigen remains undetermined. The data stem from a study of CD8+CD57+ T cells in acquired aplastic anemia. Study at large: CD4+ and CD8+ cells, once sorted, gave DNA averaging approximately 3 ug. Study-level results: Twenty-nine was the count of CD8+ CDR3 sequences that patients shared with controls.

Profiling that covered TCR beta VDJ and CDR3 relied on genomic DNA as its template. TCRdb called the reads again in MiXCR, with one record for every CDR3 protein. The data show under 40,000 distinct CDR3 sequences, around 80% seen once. The CDR3 sequence is 13 residues long. Germline assignment: CDR1 DFQATT and CDR2 SNEGSKA (reference sequence). Trimming stripped 3 bases from V and 4 bases from J, with 10 bases between. This receptor was obtained from a human donor in good health, serving as a control. The V and J genes are TRBV20-1 and TRBJ1-3, with D unclear. The source material was sorted CD4+, CD8+, or CD8+CD57+ T cells (not recorded which) from PBMCs. The CDR3 coding sequence is TGCAGTGCTAGGGGGTGGCGGGGAAACACCATATATTTT. Translated, it gives CSARGWRGNTIYF.